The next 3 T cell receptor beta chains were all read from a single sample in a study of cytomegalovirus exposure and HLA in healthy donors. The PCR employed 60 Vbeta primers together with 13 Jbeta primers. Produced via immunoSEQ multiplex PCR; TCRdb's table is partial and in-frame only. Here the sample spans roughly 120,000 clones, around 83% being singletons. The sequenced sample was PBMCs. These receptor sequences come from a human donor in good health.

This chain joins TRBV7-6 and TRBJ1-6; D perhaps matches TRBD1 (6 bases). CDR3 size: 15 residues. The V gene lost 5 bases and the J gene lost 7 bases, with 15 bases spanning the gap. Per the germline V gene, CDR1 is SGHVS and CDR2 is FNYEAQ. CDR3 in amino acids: CASSERTARNSPLHF. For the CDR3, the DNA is TGTGCCAGCAGCGAAAGGACAGCCCGAAATTCACCCCTCCACTTT.

The CDR3: CAISERPGLQYF. DNA for the CDR3: TGTGCCATCAGTGAGCGACCCGGACTGCAGTACTTC. This sequence joins TRBV10-3 and TRBJ2-7; possible D gene TRBD2, 5 bases. CDR3 size: 12 residues. Germline CDR1 ENHRY, CDR2 SYGVKD. V lost 2 bases and J lost 9, with 11 bases in between.

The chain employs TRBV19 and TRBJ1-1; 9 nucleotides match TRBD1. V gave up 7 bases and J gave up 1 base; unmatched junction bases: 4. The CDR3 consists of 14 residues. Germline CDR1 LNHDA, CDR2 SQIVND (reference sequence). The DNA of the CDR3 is TGTGCCAGTACCCCGGGACAGGGGAACACTGAAGCTTTCTTT. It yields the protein CASTPGQGNTEAFF.